The 14 T cell receptor beta chains in this list originate from one sample, sequenced in a study of blood T cell repertoires in COVID-19. Method: immunoSEQ multiplex PCR; TCRdb's copy keeps in-frame clones and lacks some. The data hold about 180,000 clones, with more than 75% observed a single time. The specimen sequenced was PBMCs or T cells enriched from blood (not recorded which). The source of these receptors is a man between 60 and 75 years old who had been exposed to COVID-19.

This rearrangement joins TRBV6-1 to TRBJ1-2; 9 bases are a match to TRBD1. The CDR3 extends over 16 amino acids. The germline CDR1 and CDR2 sequences are MNHNS and SASEGT. The V and J ends lost 0 bases and 4 bases, in that order; junction bases with no gene match: 6. CDR3: CASSEAGGTGRYGYTF. The CDR3 DNA follows: TGTGCCAGCAGTGAAGCAGGTGGGACAGGGCGCTATGGCTACACCTTC.

The chain recombines TRBV6-2 or TRBV6-3 with TRBJ2-7; 9 bases are a match to TRBD1. The V gene's germline CDR1 is MNHEY and CDR2 SVGEGT. Unmatched junction bases numbered 4, after V lost 6 bases and J lost 1 base. This CDR3 spans 14 amino acids. CDR3 protein: CASSRDRASYEQYF. The DNA of the CDR3 is TGTGCCAGCAGCCGGGACAGGGCTTCCTACGAGCAGTACTTC.

This clone was seen a single time. The chain is built from TRBV6-4 and TRBJ2-1, with 9 bases fitting TRBD2. Trimming removed 6 bases from V and 9 bases from J; junction bases left unmatched: 9. The CDR3 runs 14 residues. Germline V gives CDR1 MRHNA, CDR2 SNTAGT. The CDR3 DNA reads as TGTGCCAGCAGCCCTAGCGGGAACTTTGGTGAGCAGTTCTTC. Encoded protein: CASSPSGNFGEQFF.

The chain has TRBV28 and TRBJ1-2; TRBD1 agrees at 7 bases. The CDR3 loop spans 16 amino acids. Germline V gene data show CDR1 as MDHEN and CDR2 as SYDVKM. Germline trimming cut 4 bases from V and 0 bases from J; bases unmatched to any gene: 8. Written as DNA, the CDR3 is TGTGCCAGCAGTTCGGTATCTGGGACAGCTAACTATGGCTACACCTTC. Amino acids: CASSSVSGTANYGYTF.

V and J are TRBV11-3 and TRBJ2-2, with 13 positions matching TRBD2. After removal of 2 bases from V and 4 bases from J, the junction contained 13 bases not matched to a gene. The CDR3 is made up of 20 amino acids. Germline values: CDR1 SGHNT, CDR2 YENEEA. The DNA for the CDR3 is TGTGCCAGCAGCTTACGGACTAGCGGGAGCCACCTCTCAGTCACCGGGGAGCTGTTTTTT. Protein: CASSLRTSGSHLSVTGELFF.

V and J are TRBV28 and TRBJ1-1, with no clear D. Trimming removed 8 bases at V and 1 base at J, with 23 bases between. This CDR3 has 17 amino acids. Germline lookup yields CDR1 MDHEN and CDR2 SYDVKM. CDR3 amino acids: CASGSFKSGIQNTEAFF. DNA for the CDR3: TGTGCCAGCGGGTCCTTCAAGAGCGGGATCCAGAACACTGAAGCTTTCTTT.

This chain links TRBV4-2 with TRBJ2-3, with D perhaps TRBD2 (6 bases). Per the germline V gene, CDR1 is LGHNA and CDR2 is YNFKEQ. CDR3 size: 17 residues. Trimming left V 4 bases short and J 5 bases short, with 22 bases between. In DNA form, the CDR3 reads TGTGCCAGCAGCCCTGGTGGGTACGGAGGGCCGGGAGATACGCAGTATTTT. Translating gives CASSPGGYGGPGDTQYF.

The rearrangement joins TRBV29-1 to TRBJ1-2; 9 bases are a match to TRBD1. The CDR3 is made up of 13 amino acids. The junction had 7 bases not matched to a gene; V was cut back by 7 bases and J by 4 bases. The V gene's germline CDR1 is SQVTM and CDR2 ANQGSEA. The CDR3 bases are TGCAGCGCTTCAGACAGGGGGGGCTATGGCTACACCTTC. It encodes CSASDRGGYGYTF.

This clone was observed once. The CDR3 DNA follows: TGTGCCAGCAGCCGCCCGGGGGGAGTTGAGCAGTTCTTC. This codes for CASSRPGGVEQFF. The chain links TRBV12-3 or TRBV12-4 to TRBJ2-1, with 7 bases identical to TRBD2. The CDR3 totals 13 residues. J lost 9 bases, V lost 6 bases, and 8 bases had no gene match.

This chain links TRBV28 with TRBJ1-1; no clear D. There are 14 residues in the CDR3. Trimming pared 7 bases from V and 6 bases from J, leaving 18 bases between. In germline, CDR1 is MDHEN, CDR2 SYDVKM. The CDR3 region has the DNA TGTGCCAGCAAGTTGAAGATAAAGCTTGCTGAAGCTTTCTTT. Translation: CASKLKIKLAEAFF.

The chain combines TRBV18 with TRBJ1-3, with TRBD1 identical over 7 bases. The germline CDR1 and CDR2 sequences are KGHSH and LQKENI. With V trimmed by 1 base and J by 0 bases, 3 bases remained unmatched. This CDR3 is 16 amino acids long. CDR3 loop: CASSPRDSFSGNTIYF. CDR3 nucleotides: TGTGCCAGCTCACCACGGGACAGCTTCTCTGGAAACACCATATATTTT. Using reference TRBV18 and TRBJ1-3 for the parts outside the CDR3, the full variable domain is NAGVMQNPRHLVRRRGQEARLRCSPMKGHSHVYWYRQLPEEGLKFMVYLQKENIIDESGMPKERFSAEFPKEGPSILRIQQVVRGDSAAYFCASSPRDSFSGNTIYFGEGSWLTVV.

The chain is built from TRBV9 and TRBJ2-7, with 7 bases that match TRBD2. Per germline, CDR1 SGDLS and CDR2 YYNGEE. There are 14 residues in the CDR3. V was pared by 7 bases and J by 7 bases, with 14 bases of the junction left unmatched. The CDR3 DNA follows: TGTGCCAGCTCAAACGAGGCTAGCGGATTTGAGCAGTACTTC. As protein: CASSNEASGFEQYF.

The chain links TRBV28 to TRBJ1-6; 9 bases are a match to TRBD1. The CDR3 loop spans 14 amino acids. The germline gives CDR1 MDHEN, CDR2 SYDVKM. V trimming: 6 bases; J trimming: 6 bases; junction bases outside the gene matches: 3. CDR3 protein: CASSPGQGNSPLHF. DNA for the CDR3: TGTGCCAGCAGCCCGGGACAGGGTAATTCACCCCTCCACTTT.

The chain has TRBV11-2 and TRBJ2-1; D is unresolved. The CDR3 covers 12 residues. V gave up 1 base and J gave up 10 bases, with 8 bases separating them. Per germline, CDR1 SGHAT and CDR2 FQNNGV. CDR3 amino acids: CASSLGSTEQFF. The DNA of the CDR3 is TGTGCCAGCAGCTTAGGGAGTACCGAGCAGTTCTTC.